One sample yielded the 22 T cell receptor beta chains listed below, sequenced in a study of shared clonotypes between healthy human individuals. Sequencing was performed with immunoSEQ multiplex PCR; in TCRdb, only in-frame clones are kept and a portion is missing. This repertoire shows 100,000 to 120,000 clones, around 65% found once; its top ten account for around 25%. The sequenced sample consisted of memory CD8+ T cells sorted from blood. Subset noted: CD45RO+ cells pooled with CCR7-negative TemRA cells. Every receptor here comes from a woman aged 25-40 years in good health.

Here the CDR3 reads CASSVTGVNQPQHF. The DNA of the CDR3 is TGTGCCAGCAGTGTAACAGGGGTCAATCAGCCCCAGCATTTT. The gene calls are TRBV6-1 and TRBJ1-5; 7 bases line up with TRBD1. Germline V gene lookup returns CDR1 MNHNS and CDR2 SASEGT. The CDR3 loop spans 14 amino acids. V shed 4 bases and J 3 bases; nucleotides not matched to a gene: 3.

This chain uses TRBV14 with TRBJ2-5; TRBD1 might be the D (6 bases). This CDR3 spans 14 amino acids. V lost 6 bases and J 5 bases, leaving 16 bases between the germline ends. Germline assignment: CDR1 SGHDN and CDR2 FVKESK. This chain's CDR3 is CASSLWGRRETQYF. The CDR3 region has the DNA TGTGCCAGCAGTCTTTGGGGGCGCCGGGAGACCCAGTACTTC.

A note on this clone: A read error may account for a junction end that differs from germline. The CDR3 DNA reads TGTTCCACCAGCAGAGATCGTGGAGACAGGGGCCAGCCCCAGCATTTT. As protein: CSTSRDRGDRGQPQHF. The rearrangement links TRBV15 to TRBJ1-5; 8 positions match TRBD1. The CDR3 loop spans 16 amino acids. Germline loops: CDR1 LNHNV, CDR2 YYDKDF (reference sequence).

The chain combines TRBV25-1 with TRBJ1-4; TRBD1 aligns across 10 bases. The germline gives CDR1 MGHDK, CDR2 SYGVNS. The ends lost 5 bases at V and 12 bases at J; junction bases unmatched: 12. This CDR3 has 15 residues. The CDR3 sequence is CASSTYGTGVPELFF. CDR3 in DNA: TGTGCCAGCAGTACCTACGGGACAGGGGTTCCCGAACTGTTTTTT.

The chain has TRBV19 and TRBJ1-5, with a weak D call TRBD1 (5 bases). The germline V gene encodes CDR1 LNHDA and CDR2 SQIVND (reference sequence). This CDR3 contains 15 residues. V was shortened by 4 bases and J by 7 bases, with 17 bases between the two germline ends. The CDR3 sequence: CASSSLVTVTQPQHF. In nucleotides, the CDR3 is TGTGCCAGTAGTAGTCTGGTGACAGTGACACAGCCCCAGCATTTT.

J is TRBJ1-2 and V is TRBV5-1, with D tentatively TRBD1 (6 bases). This CDR3 is 12 amino acids long. The V end was cut by 7 bases, the J end by 8 bases, with 15 bases between. Germline lookup yields CDR1 SGHRS and CDR2 YFSETQ. The CDR3 region has the DNA TGCGCCAGCCGCCAGGACAGTCTCGGCTACACCTTC. Amino acid sequence: CASRQDSLGYTF.

The rearrangement uses TRBV19 and TRBJ2-1; TRBD2 aligns across 7 bases. The V gene end was trimmed by 1 base and the J gene end by 7 bases; junction bases not matched to a gene: 7. This CDR3 region has 15 residues. Germline CDR1 LNHDA, CDR2 SQIVND (reference sequence). For the CDR3, the DNA is TGTGCCAGTAGTATAGGGTGGGAGGGTAGGAATGAGCAGTTCTTC. It translates to CASSIGWEGRNEQFF.

The chain couples TRBV5-4 to TRBJ1-2; 8 bases are a match to TRBD1. CDR1 and CDR2 from the germline V gene are SGHNT and YYREEE (reference sequence). The CDR3 loop spans 14 amino acids. The trim removed 2 bases at V and 7 bases at J, leaving 7 bases unmatched. In DNA, the CDR3 is TGTGCCAGCAGCTTCAACAGGGGGTGGGGTGGCTACACCTTC. This encodes CASSFNRGWGGYTF.

V is TRBV11-2 and J is TRBJ2-3; TRBD2 matches at 8 bases. Per germline, CDR1 SGHAT and CDR2 FQNNGV. V lost 5 bases, J lost 2 bases, and 9 bases stayed unmatched. The CDR3 is 16 amino acids. This chain's CDR3 is CASSPGASGHTDTQYF. CDR3 nucleotides: TGTGCCAGCAGCCCGGGGGCTAGCGGGCACACAGATACGCAGTATTTT.

Turning to this clone: This likely traces to a read error, being one base from a far larger clone. The gene calls are TRBV14 and TRBJ2-5; 11 bases line up with TRBD2. Gene TRBJ2-7 matches the end of the DNA better, so the J call may be wrong. This CDR3 spans 15 amino acids. The germline gives CDR1 SGHDN, CDR2 FVKESK. The CDR3 bases are TGTGCCAGCAGCCAAGGACTAGCGGGGTCCTACGAGCAGTACTTC. The encoded protein is CASSQGLAGSYEQYF.

V usage is TRBV7-8 and J usage is TRBJ2-7; 7 bases map to TRBD1. The germline CDR1 and CDR2 sequences are SGHVS and FQNEAQ. The CDR3 totals 14 residues. V shed 5 bases, J shed 1 base, and the junction held 5 bases outside the gene matches. CDR3 sequence (DNA): TGTGCCAGCAGCCATACAGGGGCATCCTACGAGCAGTACTTC. This encodes CASSHTGASYEQYF.

The chain combines TRBV27 with TRBJ2-3; 11 positions agree with TRBD2. Per the germline V gene, CDR1 is MNHEY and CDR2 is SMNVEV (reference sequence). The J segment lost 4 bases and the V segment lost 1 base, leaving 13 bases of the junction unmatched. This CDR3 region has 19 residues. The CDR3 sequence is CASSLLEIAGGLPPDTQYF. In nucleotides, the CDR3 is TGTGCCAGCAGTTTATTAGAAATAGCGGGAGGGCTTCCACCAGATACGCAGTATTTT.

This chain links TRBV21-1 with TRBJ2-5. TRBV21-1 is tagged as a pseudogene. The length of the CDR3 is 16 residues. In DNA, the CDR3 is TGTGCCAGCAGGCTATGGATATACACTTTCTCTGAGACCCAGTACTTC. This gives the protein CASRLWIYTFSETQYF.

V and J are TRBV25-1 and TRBJ2-3; D gene uncertain. Trimming removed 3 bases at V and 2 bases at J, with 9 bases between. CDR3 length: 14 amino acids. In germline, CDR1 is MGHDK, CDR2 SYGVNS. The CDR3 here is CASSDGRPTDTQYF. The CDR3 coding sequence is TGTGCCAGCAGTGATGGAAGGCCCACAGATACGCAGTATTTT.

The chain carries TRBV2 and TRBJ1-2; D is unclear. The CDR3 sequence is 14 residues long. Germline V CDR1 and CDR2: SNHLY, FYNNEI. V was cut by 1 base and J by 8 bases, with 14 bases left in between. DNA for the CDR3: TGTGCCAGCAGTGAAGAGGCAGCTTCAGACGGCTACACCTTC. Its protein is CASSEEAASDGYTF.

The gene calls are TRBV13 and TRBJ1-1, with D possibly matching TRBD1 (5 bases). The V gene lost 0 bases and the J gene lost 6 bases, with 8 bases spanning the gap. This CDR3 has 13 amino acids. Germline V gives CDR1 PRHDT, CDR2 FYEKMQ (reference sequence). CDR3 nucleotides: TGTGCCAGCAGCTTAGGAAGGGGTGCTGAAGCTTTCTTT. It encodes CASSLGRGAEAFF.

The chain joins TRBV6-5 to TRBJ2-5; no clear D. Germline V CDR1 and CDR2: MNHEY, SVGAGI. Trimming stripped 4 bases from V and 3 bases from J, with 6 bases between. The CDR3 runs to 12 residues. CDR3 in DNA: TGTGCCAGCAGTTCGATCGAAGAGACCCAGTACTTC. It specifies CASSSIEETQYF.

V gene TRBV2 combines with J gene TRBJ1-2; D possibly corresponds to TRBD1 (6 bases). Germline CDR1 and CDR2: SNHLY and FYNNEI. CDR3 length equals 13 residues. The V end was cut by 2 bases, the J end by 4 bases, with 8 bases between. The CDR3: CASSENRAYGYTF. CDR3 nucleotide sequence: TGTGCCAGCAGTGAAAACAGGGCCTATGGCTACACCTTC.

This clone came up many times. This chain joins TRBV2 and TRBJ1-5, with a tentative D call TRBD1 (5 bases). CDR1 SNHLY and CDR2 FYNNEI come from the germline V gene. The CDR3 covers 17 residues. V was shortened by 2 bases and J by 3 bases, with 17 bases between the two germline ends. CDR3 nucleotide sequence: TGTGCCAGCAGTGAACGAGATCTGGGGGGACTCAATCAGCCCCAGCATTTT. Translating gives CASSERDLGGLNQPQHF.

In this sample, this clone turned up once. The chain uses TRBV5-1 and TRBJ1-1; possibly TRBD1 for D (6 bases). The V gene's germline CDR1 is SGHRS and CDR2 YFSETQ. The CDR3 is 18 amino acids. Trimming removed 1 base from V and 0 bases from J, with 19 bases in between. Here the CDR3 DNA reads TGCGCCAGCAGCTTGATTCCCGGGGGCGCCGGAATGAACACTGAAGCTTTCTTT. It is translated as CASSLIPGGAGMNTEAFF. The full variable domain, with the rest looked up from reference TRBV5-1 and TRBJ1-1, is KAGVTQTPRYLIKTRGQQVTLSCSPISGHRSVSWYQQTPGQGLQFLFEYFSETQRNKGNFPGRFSGRQFSNSRSEMNVSTLELGDSALYLCASSLIPGGAGMNTEAFFGQGTRLTVV.

This clone was recorded only once. The DNA for the CDR3 is TGCGCCAGCAGCCCCCGGGGGGATGAGCAGTTCTTC. Its protein is CASSPRGDEQFF. The chain carries TRBV4-1 and TRBJ2-1, with 7 nucleotides matching TRBD2. J gave up 8 bases and V 4 bases, and 2 bases lay outside the gene matches. The length of the CDR3 is 12 residues. Germline V gene lookup returns CDR1 MGHRA and CDR2 YSYEKL.

The chain links TRBV27 to TRBJ2-1; TRBD2 matches 10 bases. The germline gives CDR1 MNHEY, CDR2 SMNVEV (reference sequence). The CDR3 has 14 amino acids. V lost 6 bases, J lost 6 bases, and 5 bases stayed unmatched. The DNA of the CDR3 is TGTGCCAGCAGCTGGGGACTAGCGTTCAATGAGCAGTTCTTC. Translating gives CASSWGLAFNEQFF.